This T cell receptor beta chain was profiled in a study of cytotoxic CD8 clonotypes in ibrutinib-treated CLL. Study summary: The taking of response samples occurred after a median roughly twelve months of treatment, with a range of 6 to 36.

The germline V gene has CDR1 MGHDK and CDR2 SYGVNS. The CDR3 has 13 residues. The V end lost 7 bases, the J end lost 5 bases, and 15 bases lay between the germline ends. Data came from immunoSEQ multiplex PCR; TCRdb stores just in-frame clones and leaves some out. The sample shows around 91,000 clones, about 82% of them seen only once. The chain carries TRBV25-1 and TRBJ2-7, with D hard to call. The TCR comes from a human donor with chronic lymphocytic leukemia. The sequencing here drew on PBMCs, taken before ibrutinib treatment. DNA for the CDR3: TGTGCCAGCATGGGTGTGAGGTCCCACGAGCAGTACTTC. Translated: CASMGVRSHEQYF.